These T cell receptor beta chains were read from a single sample in a study of blood T cell repertoires in COVID-19. Produced via immunoSEQ multiplex PCR; TCRdb's table is partial and in-frame only. Of approximately 150,000 clones in the sample, about 83% were seen once. Sequences were obtained from peripheral blood. The origin of the receptors is a man aged 50 to 59 with acute or convalescent COVID-19. Both conserved end residues are part of each CDR3. Each record gives: CDR3 length, clone size, J gene, V gene, D gene, CDR3 DNA, CDR3 protein. A D gene is named only where the DNA matches it firmly. Where a row states a size, it is once, few, many or the class of an expanded clone; other rows omit it.

>15|.|TRBJ1-2|TRBV18|.
TGTGCCAGCTCCCCGGCCGGGAGCCGCAACTATGGCTACACCTTC
CASSPAGSRNYGYTF
>15|few|TRBJ1-1|TRBV30|.
TGTGCCTGGAGTGTATGGGGGGTCGAGAGGACTGAAGCTTTCTTT
CAWSVWGVERTEAFF
>14|.|TRBJ1-2|TRBV27|.
TGTGCCAGCAGTTTATCGTTCAGGGACTATGGCTACACCTTC
CASSLSFRDYGYTF
>13|.|TRBJ2-5|TRBV6-5|TRBD1
TGTGCCAGCAGGGGACAGGGGGTCGAGACCCAGTACTTC
CASRGQGVETQYF
>13|.|TRBJ2-1|TRBV6-5|TRBD2
TGTGCCAGCAGGGGGACTAGCGGGGGGTCGCAGTTCTTC
CASRGTSGGSQFF
>11|.|TRBJ1-4|TRBV2|.
TGTGCCAACCCAGGAAATGAAAAACTGTTTTTT
CANPGNEKLFF
>15|.|TRBJ1-1|TRBV18|.
TGTGCCAGCTCACCAGGTGGGGGGTGGAGCACTGAAGCTTTCTTT
CASSPGGGWSTEAFF
>12|.|TRBJ1-1|TRBV6-5|.
TGTGCCAGCAGTCCCGGACTGCGGGGGGCTTTCTTT
CASSPGLRGAFF
>15|.|TRBJ1-1|TRBV6-5|.
TGTGCCAGCAGTTACCGACAGGTGACTAACACTGAAGCTTTCTTT
CASSYRQVTNTEAFF
>11|few|TRBJ2-7|TRBV29-1|TRBD1
TGCAGCGTCGTGTCAGGGGGCCCCCAGTACTTC
CSVVSGGPQYF
>13|.|TRBJ1-2|TRBV18|.
TGTGCCAGCTCCCAAGGACAGCTCTATGGCTACACCTTC
CASSQGQLYGYTF
>13|.|TRBJ1-5|TRBV18|.
TGTGCCAGCTCACCCGGGGGAGTTCAGCCCCAGCATTTT
CASSPGGVQPQHF
>14|.|TRBJ1-2|TRBV5-4|.
TGTGCCAGCAGCTTGATCACAGGAGATTATGGCTACACCTTC
CASSLITGDYGYTF
>13|.|TRBJ1-6|TRBV19|.
TGTGCCAGTAGTATGGACAGAAATTCACCCCTCCACTTT
CASSMDRNSPLHF
>15|.|TRBJ2-6|TRBV30|TRBD2
TGTGCCTGGAGTGTCGGGGGGTTTGGGGCCAACGTCCTGACTTTC
CAWSVGGFGANVLTF
>14|.|TRBJ2-5|TRBV29-1|TRBD2
TGCAGCGTTGAACTAGCGGGGGGCCAAGAGACCCAGTACTTC
CSVELAGGQETQYF
>14|.|TRBJ2-1|TRBV5-1|.
TGCGCCAGCAGTGGGACTGTGAGCTACAATGAGCAGTTCTTC
CASSGTVSYNEQFF
>14|.|TRBJ1-6|TRBV5-1|.
TGCGCCAGCAGCTCACTCGGGTTTAATTCACCCCTCCACTTT
CASSSLGFNSPLHF
>18|.|TRBJ2-1|TRBV7-9|TRBD2
TGTGCCAGCAGCTTACCCCTCAGACTAGCGGGGGTGATCAATGAGCAGTTCTTC
CASSLPLRLAGVINEQFF
>16|.|TRBJ2-6|TRBV19|.
TGTGCCAGTAGTCCCCGGACGGGGAGTGGGGCCAACGTCCTGACTTTC
CASSPRTGSGANVLTF
>15|.|TRBJ2-7|TRBV5-1|TRBD1
TGCGCCAGCAGCTTGGAGGGGGCGCATGGGAACGAGCAGTACTTC
CASSLEGAHGNEQYF
>13|.|TRBJ1-5|TRBV15|.
TGTGCCACCAGCGGGGGACTTAATCAGCCCCAGCATTTT
CATSGGLNQPQHF
>16|.|TRBJ1-5|TRBV6-2/TRBV6-3|TRBD1
TGTGCCAGCAGCTCCGGACAGGGGAGTAGCAATCAGCCCCAGCATTTT
CASSSGQGSSNQPQHF
>17|few|TRBJ1-1|TRBV27|.
TGTGCCAGCAGTTCCCCTGTAAGGCAGGGAGGGAACACTGAAGCTTTCTTT
CASSSPVRQGGNTEAFF
>14|.|TRBJ2-7|TRBV19|TRBD1
TGTGCCAGTAGTACCGGGACAGCCACTTTTGCGCAGTACTTC
CASSTGTATFAQYF
>15|once|TRBJ2-3|TRBV28|.
TGTGCCAGCAGTTTTCGTTCGGGGGGCACAGATACGCAGTATTTT
CASSFRSGGTDTQYF
>16|.|TRBJ2-7|TRBV7-8|TRBD2
TGTGCCAGCAGCCCAGCCCGACTAGCGGGCTCCTACGAGCAGTACTTC
CASSPARLAGSYEQYF
>15|.|TRBJ2-3|TRBV2|.
TGTGCCAGCAGTGACCCAGGGGTAGGAACAGATACGCAGTATTTT
CASSDPGVGTDTQYF
>12|.|TRBJ2-5|TRBV24-1|.
TGTGCCACCAGTGATAGGACAGCAGCTTTGTACTTC
CATSDRTAALYF
>15|.|TRBJ1-1|TRBV19|.
TGTGCCAGTAGTAGGGGGGGTAGTATGAACACTGAAGCTTTCTTT
CASSRGGSMNTEAFF
>12|.|TRBJ1-5|TRBV2|.
TGTGCCAGCCGGGACACCAATCAGCCCCAGCATTTT
CASRDTNQPQHF
>15|.|TRBJ2-7|TRBV11-2|TRBD2
TGTGCCAGCAGCTTAGATCCAGCGGGGGTCTACGAGCAGTACTTC
CASSLDPAGVYEQYF
>16|.|TRBJ2-5|TRBV3-1/TRBV3-2|TRBD2
TGTGCCAGCAGCCACGCCGGACTAGCGGGGCAAGAGACCCAGTACTTC
CASSHAGLAGQETQYF
>15|once|TRBJ2-5|TRBV27|TRBD1
TGTGCCAGCAGTTTTAGGACAGGGCAACAAGAGACCCAGTACTTC
CASSFRTGQQETQYF
>15|once|TRBJ1-3|TRBV11-2|TRBD1
TGTGCCAGCAGCTTAGAGACAGGGGCTGGAAACACCATATATTTT
CASSLETGAGNTIYF
>13|.|TRBJ1-2|TRBV3-1/TRBV3-2|.
TGTGCCAGCAGCCTTCTCGGGGGATCCGGCTACACCTTC
CASSLLGGSGYTF